This entry concerns a single T cell receptor (beta chain). What it binds is unknown. The sample comes from a study of T cell responses to AZD1222 COVID-19 vaccine. The study's findings and limits: Females outnumbered males among donors, who were mostly white British; clonal diversity was possibly underestimated. Among vaccine-associated CD4 TCRs, coverage spanned spike, with dominance at 160-218 and 743-854.

This table comes from immunoSEQ multiplex PCR, and its TCRdb copy is limited to in-frame clones, with some not included. Here the sample spans some 140,000 clones, more than 85% being singletons. Recipients boosted at about 4 weeks or about 12 weeks are pooled. The sequencing used peripheral blood, collected 28 days after the second AZD1222 dose. The TCR originated in an adult who received the AZD1222 COVID-19 vaccine.

CDR3 nucleotides: TGTGCCAGCAGTACGGGACAGTCTAATGAAAAACTGTTTTTT. Protein: CASSTGQSNEKLFF. The chain uses TRBV28 and TRBJ1-4; TRBD1 matches at 7 bases. Looked up from germline, CDR1 is MDHEN and CDR2 is SYDVKM. CDR3 length: 14 residues. J gave up 3 bases and V 5 bases, and 3 bases lay outside the gene matches.